These 24 T cell receptor beta chains came from one sample sequenced in a study of tumor-infiltrating lymphocytes in primary liver carcinoma. From approximately 550 ng of total RNA, TCR beta-specific cDNA was reverse-transcribed using a constant-region primer. Employing slightly modified ARM-PCR, three nested multiplex PCR rounds were run, and these gave rise to the TCR beta libraries. Two initial PCR rounds of about 9 cycles each paired TRBV1-TRBV30 forward primers with a C-beta reverse primer. Using its own MiXCR run on the multiplex PCR reads, TCRdb lists one record per CDR3 protein. The sample has approximately 300,000 distinct CDR3 sequences; 65% are singletons. RNA was extracted from whole blood without cell sorting, alongside germline DNA. Sequenced: peripheral blood. These receptors originate from a man in his forties with primary liver carcinoma and hepatitis B virus infection.

This clonotype occurred a few times. The rearrangement links TRBV20-1 to TRBJ2-1; D might be TRBD2 (5 bases). Germline loops: CDR1 DFQATT, CDR2 SNEGSKA (reference sequence). There are 13 residues in the CDR3. V lost 3 bases and J 4 bases, leaving 10 bases between the germline ends. In DNA form, the CDR3 reads TGCAGTGCTAGCGCCGGGATATACAATGAGCAGTTCTTC. This encodes CSASAGIYNEQFF.

The V call is TRBV30, the J call TRBJ2-4, with a weak D call TRBD2 (5 bases). In germline, CDR1 is GTSNPN, CDR2 SVGIG (reference sequence). V lost 4 bases and J 0 bases, leaving 16 bases between the germline ends. This CDR3 has 16 residues. In DNA form, the CDR3 reads TGTGCCTGGACCTTGGAGGCAAACCAAGCCAAAAACATTCAGTACTTC. Its translation is CAWTLEANQAKNIQYF.

In its sample, this clonotype was seen a few times. Being one base from a much bigger clone, this may be a read error. The J gene is TRBJ2-4, the V gene TRBV29-1; 8 bases line up with TRBD2. The CDR3 spans 15 residues. Germline loops: CDR1 SQVTM, CDR2 ANQGSEA. The CDR3 DNA reads as TGCAGCGCCACCCCGGGGGGGGAAGCCAAAAACATTCAGTGCTTC. This encodes CSATPGGEAKNIQCF.

There are many counts of this clonotype. The rearrangement uses TRBV20-1 and TRBJ2-5; 8 bases align to TRBD2. The ends lost 2 bases at V and 4 bases at J; junction bases unmatched: 3. The CDR3 covers 13 residues. Germline CDR1 DFQATT, CDR2 SNEGSKA (reference sequence). In nucleotides, the CDR3 is TGCAGTGCTAGAACCCTAGCGGGAGAGACCCAGTACTTC. It codes for CSARTLAGETQYF.

Remarks on this clonotype: Possible read error: a much larger clone is one base away. The rearrangement links TRBV4-1 to TRBJ2-6, with 9 nucleotides matching TRBD1. CDR1 is MGHRA, CDR2 YSYEKL, per germline. The CDR3 length is 18 residues. In nucleotides, the CDR3 is TGCGCCAGCAGCCAACCGGGACAGGGTGTCGGAGGGGCCAACATCCTGACTTTC. Amino acid sequence: CASSQPGQGVGGANILTF.

Regarding this clonotype: The junction differs from germline at one of its ends, possibly a read error. This chain links TRBV6-5 with TRBJ1-1; D might be TRBD1 (6 bases). Looked up from germline, CDR1 is MNHEY and CDR2 is SVGAGI. This CDR3 is 16 amino acids long. In DNA, the CDR3 is TGTGCCAACAGTTACTGGGGGCCAGGGTTGAATACTGAAGCTTTCTTT. Its protein product is CANSYWGPGLNTEAFF.

In its sample, this clonotype was seen many times. The chain couples TRBV10-3 to TRBJ1-1; no firm D call. The CDR3 sequence is 14 residues long. Trimming stripped 11 bases from V and 1 base from J, with 17 bases between. CDR1 is ENHRY, CDR2 SYGVKD, per germline. The CDR3 nucleotides are TGTGCCGGCAGGTCGGCAGTCTCGAACACTGAAGCTTTCTTT. The encoded protein is CAGRSAVSNTEAFF.

In regard to this clonotype: A read error may account for a junction end that differs from germline. The CDR3 DNA reads TGTGCCAGCAGCAAGGGCTACAAGCAGTACTTC. Translated: CASSKGYKQYF. The chain employs TRBV9 and TRBJ2-7; D unclear. The CDR3 loop spans 11 amino acids. Germline V gene lookup returns CDR1 SGDLS and CDR2 YYNGEE.

This clonotype was counted at least ten times. This chain joins TRBV5-5 and TRBJ2-4; D is perhaps TRBD2 (6 bases). The germline V gene has CDR1 SGHKS and CDR2 YYEKEE (reference sequence). The CDR3 is made up of 16 amino acids. The germline V and J ends were trimmed by 0 bases and 5 bases, with 15 bases remaining between them. The CDR3, as DNA: TGTGCCAGCAGCTTGGGGATAGGAGGGTACGAAAACATTCAGTACTTC. It yields the protein CASSLGIGGYENIQYF. Full variable domain (missing parts from reference TRBV5-5 and TRBJ2-4): DAGVTQSPTHLIKTRGQQVTLRCSPISGHKSVSWYQQVLGQGPQFIFQYYEKEERGRGNFPDRFSARQFPNYSSELNVNALLLGDSALYLCASSLGIGGYENIQYFGAGTRLSVL.

The chain couples TRBV21-1 to TRBJ2-7; the table names TRBD2, a call not compared with the DNA. TRBV21-1 is listed as a pseudogene. The CDR3 spans 13 residues. As DNA, the CDR3 is TGTGCCAGCCGGGCCGAAACGGGTCACGAGCAGTACTTC. This gives the protein CASRAETGHEQYF.

Concerning this clonotype: It may be a read error: a sequence one base away is much more abundant. The chain is built from TRBV29-1 and TRBJ1-5, with TRBD1 identical over 8 bases. The CDR3 contains 13 residues. The junction had 7 bases not matched to a gene; V was cut back by 7 bases and J by 5 bases. CDR1 SQVTM and CDR2 ANQGSEA come from the germline V gene. CDR3 sequence: CSASTGGHQPQHF. Here the CDR3 DNA reads TGCAGCGCCAGCACAGGGGGGCATCAGCCCCAGCATTTT.

This sequence joins TRBV29-1 and TRBJ2-5; D is perhaps TRBD2 (6 bases). This CDR3 comprises 13 residues. Germline V gene data show CDR1 as SQVTM and CDR2 as ANQGSEA. Written as DNA, the CDR3 is TGCACATCATCAGCGGAGGGCCAAGAGACCCAGTACTTC. This encodes CTSSAEGQETQYF.

On this clonotype: It may be a read error: a sequence one base away is much more abundant. This chain joins TRBV6-6 and TRBJ1-1, with TRBD1 as a possible D gene (6 bases). The CDR3 has 19 amino acids. From germline, CDR1 is MNHNY and CDR2 SVGAGI (reference sequence). CDR3 coding DNA: TGTGGCAGCAGTTACCTGGGGGCGCGGGGGCCTCGATTGAACACTGAAGCTTTCTTT. Amino acid sequence: CGSSYLGARGPRLNTEAFF.

The J gene is TRBJ2-5, the V gene TRBV28; TRBD2 matches 11 bases. This CDR3 has 16 amino acids. Germline CDR1 is MDHEN and CDR2 is SYDVKM. The junction had 8 bases not matched to a gene; V was cut back by 6 bases and J by 2 bases. The CDR3 DNA reads as TGTGCCAGCAGCAAGGGACTAGCGGCGACTCAAGAGACCCAGTACTTC. This encodes CASSKGLAATQETQYF.

This clonotype was seen once. This chain joins TRBV28 and TRBJ2-1; D unclear. Trimming cost V 1 base and J 0 bases, with 16 bases left between them. The CDR3 runs 18 residues. The germline V gene has CDR1 MDHEN and CDR2 SYDVKM. The CDR3 sequence is CASSLYSSWASSYNEQFF. The CDR3 DNA is TGTGCCAGCAGTTTATATTCCTCGTGGGCGAGCTCCTACAATGAGCAGTTCTTC.

This clonotype was counted at least ten times. The gene calls are TRBV12-3 or TRBV12-4 and TRBJ2-2; D is uncertain. V was clipped by 3 bases and J by 10 bases, with 6 bases between them. This CDR3 has 11 residues. CDR3 in amino acids: CASSFFAELFF. The CDR3 DNA follows: TGTGCCAGCAGTTTTTTTGCGGAGCTGTTTTTT.

This clonotype was seen a handful of times. The J gene is TRBJ2-7, the V gene TRBV7-8; 9 nucleotides match TRBD1. With 3 bases clipped from V and 2 bases from J, the junction kept 5 bases outside the gene matches. This CDR3 has 15 residues. Germline V lookup: CDR1 SGHVS, CDR2 FQNEAQ. CDR3 DNA: TGTGCCAGCAGCTTTGTCGGACAGGGGCCCTACGAGCAGTACTTC. This encodes CASSFVGQGPYEQYF.

A remark on this clonotype: Its ends do not fully match the called genes, so a read error is possible. The CDR3 sequence is CGSNEISFYEQYF. The CDR3 DNA follows: TGTGGCAGCAATGAAATCAGTTTCTACGAGCAGTACTTC. The chain has TRBV2 and TRBJ2-7; D is undetermined. There are 13 residues in the CDR3. CDR1 is SNHLY and CDR2 is FYNNEI in the germline V gene.

In the case of this clonotype: The junction departs from the called germline gene at one end, perhaps through a read error. This chain connects TRBV6-2 or TRBV6-3 to TRBJ2-3; D perhaps matches TRBD1 (6 bases). This CDR3 comprises 16 residues. CDR1 is MNHEY, CDR2 SVGEGT, per germline. The CDR3 protein is CASSYSDMGHTDTQYF. CDR3 coding DNA: TGTGCAAGCAGTTACTCGGACATGGGACACACAGATACGCAGTATTTT.

Remarks on this clonotype: A junction end diverges from the germline sequence, so it may reflect a read error. The chain joins TRBV5-4 to TRBJ2-5; TRBD1 might be the D (6 bases). Germline CDR1 is SGHNT and CDR2 is YYREEE (reference sequence). This CDR3 region has 13 residues. CDR3: CTSTLDSQETQYF. CDR3 DNA: TGTACCAGCACCTTGGACAGCCAAGAGACCCAGTACTTC.

In the case of this clonotype: At one end, the junction sequence differs from germline, possibly due to a read error. The chain links TRBV11-2 to TRBJ1-1; D uncertain. CDR3 length equals 13 residues. Germline CDR1 is SGHAT and CDR2 is FQNNGV. The CDR3 reads CTSSLELRGSTFF. The CDR3 DNA reads as TGTACCAGCAGCTTAGAACTACGCGGCTCCACTTTCTTT.

About this clonotype: This may be a read error: a much more frequent sequence differs by one nucleotide. In DNA form, the CDR3 reads TGTGCCAGCAGCCTGACAGGGGTATGTACAGATACGCAGTATTTT. Translated, it gives CASSLTGVCTDTQYF. V is TRBV6-5 and J is TRBJ2-3; the match to TRBD1 covers 8 bases. Germline V gene data show CDR1 as MNHEY and CDR2 as SVGAGI. Losses at the gene ends were 6 bases for V and 3 bases for J; bases not matched to a gene: 8. The CDR3 spans 15 residues.

This clonotype turned up a few times. The genes are TRBV30 and TRBJ2-1, with TRBD2 matching 13 bases. The CDR3 length is 15 residues. Unmatched junction bases numbered 3, after V lost 0 bases and J lost 7 bases. Germline V gene lookup returns CDR1 GTSNPN and CDR2 SVGIG (reference sequence). The CDR3 here is CAWSVGLAGDNEQFF. In DNA form, the CDR3 reads TGTGCCTGGAGTGTTGGACTAGCGGGAGATAATGAGCAGTTCTTC.

CDR3 nucleotides: TGTGCCAGCAGCTTAGGGGGGAAGGGCCCGTTGGAAGAGCAGTTCTTC. It translates to CASSLGGKGPLEEQFF. V usage is TRBV11-2 and J usage is TRBJ2-1, with D possibly called TRBD1 or TRBD2 (5 bases each). Germline V gene data show CDR1 as SGHAT and CDR2 as FQNNGV. The CDR3 is 16 amino acids. V shed 1 base and J shed 10 bases, with 20 bases lying between them.